The clone carrying this TCR beta chain has a handful of counts. Its antigen is still unknown. The CDR3 has 15 residues. Looked up from germline, CDR1 is MNHEY and CDR2 is SMNVEV (reference sequence). The V gene lost 0 bases and the J gene lost 7 bases, with 16 bases spanning the gap. Both iRepertoire HTBI primers and Arm-PCR of CDR3 regions were used to build the TCR beta libraries. In the authors' workflow: Sample data revealed approximately 56 TRBV and 12 to 15 TRBJ segments. TCRdb re-called the multiplex PCR reads through MiXCR, storing one row per CDR3 protein. These V and J calls derive from TCRdb rather than the authors' analysis. Altogether 600,000 to 800,000 distinct CDR3 sequences are present, 30% being singletons, with the ten largest covering roughly 40%. This sample was taken from a study of regulatory T cells in long-lasting Graves disease. Study context: Those with persistent Graves' disease had received antithyroid drugs for over 5 years with positive TSH receptor antibodies. The study's findings and limits: Having only a small sample size may have limited accuracy.

Noted time point: persistent/refractory GD, antithyroid drugs over 5 years with positive TRAb. Extracted RNA from PBMCs served as the source of the TCR library. The chain uses TRBV27 and TRBJ2-7; D might be TRBD1 (6 bases). This sequence was found in a female donor with Graves disease. Material: peripheral blood mononuclear cells (PBMCs), obtained when the disease was refractory, from a patient treated with antithyroid drugs. The CDR3 spells CASSLSTGLGLEQYF. CDR3 nucleotide sequence: TGTGCCAGCAGTTTATCTACAGGGTTAGGGCTTGAGCAGTACTTC.